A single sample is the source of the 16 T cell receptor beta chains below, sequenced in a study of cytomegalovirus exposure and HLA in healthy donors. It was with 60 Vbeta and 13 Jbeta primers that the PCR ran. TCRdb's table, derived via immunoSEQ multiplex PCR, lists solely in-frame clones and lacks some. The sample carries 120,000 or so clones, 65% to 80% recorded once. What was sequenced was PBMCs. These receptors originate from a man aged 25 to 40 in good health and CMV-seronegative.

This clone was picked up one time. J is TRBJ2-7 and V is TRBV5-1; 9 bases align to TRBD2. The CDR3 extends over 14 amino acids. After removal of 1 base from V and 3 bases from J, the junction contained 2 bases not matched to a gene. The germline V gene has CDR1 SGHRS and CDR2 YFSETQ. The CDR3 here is CASSLSSGNYEQYF. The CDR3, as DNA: TGCGCCAGCAGCTTGTCTAGCGGGAACTACGAGCAGTACTTC.

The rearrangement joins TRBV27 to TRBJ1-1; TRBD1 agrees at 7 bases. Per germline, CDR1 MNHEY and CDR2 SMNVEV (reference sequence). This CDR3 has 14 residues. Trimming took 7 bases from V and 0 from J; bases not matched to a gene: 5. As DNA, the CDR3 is TGTGCCAGCAAACTGGACAGGATGAACACTGAAGCTTTCTTT. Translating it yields CASKLDRMNTEAFF.

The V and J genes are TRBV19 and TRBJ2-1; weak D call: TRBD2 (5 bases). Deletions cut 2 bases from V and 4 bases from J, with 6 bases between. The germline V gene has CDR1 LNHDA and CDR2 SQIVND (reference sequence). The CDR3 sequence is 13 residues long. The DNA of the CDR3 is TGTGCCAGTAGTATAACGGGATACAATGAGCAGTTCTTC. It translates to CASSITGYNEQFF. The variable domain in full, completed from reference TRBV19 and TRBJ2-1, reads DGGITQSPKYLFRKEGQNVTLSCEQNLNHDAMYWYRQDPGQGLRLIYYSQIVNDFQKGDIAEGYSVSREKKESFPLTVTSAQKNPTAFYLCASSITGYNEQFFGPGTRLTVL.

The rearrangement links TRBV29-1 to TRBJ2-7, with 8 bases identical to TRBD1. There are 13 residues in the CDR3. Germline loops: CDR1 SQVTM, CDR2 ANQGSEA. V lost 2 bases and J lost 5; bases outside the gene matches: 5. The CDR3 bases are TGCAGCGTTGAAAAACAGGGGGGCGACGAGCAGTACTTC. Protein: CSVEKQGGDEQYF.

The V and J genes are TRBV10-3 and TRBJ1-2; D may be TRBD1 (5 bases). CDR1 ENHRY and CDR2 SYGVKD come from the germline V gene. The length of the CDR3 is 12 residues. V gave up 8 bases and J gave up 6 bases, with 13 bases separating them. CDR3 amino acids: CAILAGKDGYTF. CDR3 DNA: TGTGCCATCTTGGCAGGGAAGGATGGCTACACCTTC.

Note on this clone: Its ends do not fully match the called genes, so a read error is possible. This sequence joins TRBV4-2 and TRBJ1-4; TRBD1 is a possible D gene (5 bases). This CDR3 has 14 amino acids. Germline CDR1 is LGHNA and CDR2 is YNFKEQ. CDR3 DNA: TGTGCCAGCAGCCAAGATACGGGGGGGGTCCCGTTGCTTTTT. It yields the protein CASSQDTGGVPLLF.

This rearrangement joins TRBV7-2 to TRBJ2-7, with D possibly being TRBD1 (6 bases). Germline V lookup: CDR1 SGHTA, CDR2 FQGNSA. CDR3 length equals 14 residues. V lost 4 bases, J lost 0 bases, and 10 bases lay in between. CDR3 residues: CASSSDSPSYEQYF. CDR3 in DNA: TGTGCCAGCAGCTCGGACAGTCCCTCCTACGAGCAGTACTTC.

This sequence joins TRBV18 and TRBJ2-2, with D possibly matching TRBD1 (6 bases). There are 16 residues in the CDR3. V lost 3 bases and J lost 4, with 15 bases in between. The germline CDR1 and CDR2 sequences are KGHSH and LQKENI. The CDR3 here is CASSPILGQFTGELFF. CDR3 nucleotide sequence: TGTGCCAGCTCACCTATCCTAGGACAGTTCACCGGGGAGCTGTTTTTT. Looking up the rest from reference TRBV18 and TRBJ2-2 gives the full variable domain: NAGVMQNPRHLVRRRGQEARLRCSPMKGHSHVYWYRQLPEEGLKFMVYLQKENIIDESGMPKERFSAEFPKEGPSILRIQQVVRGDSAAYFCASSPILGQFTGELFFGEGSRLTVL.

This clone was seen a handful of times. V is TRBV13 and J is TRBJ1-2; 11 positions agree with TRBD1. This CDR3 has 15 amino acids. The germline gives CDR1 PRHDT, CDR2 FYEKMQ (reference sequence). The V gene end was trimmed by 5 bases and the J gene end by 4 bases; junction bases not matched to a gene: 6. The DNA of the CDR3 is TGTGCCAGCAGCCAGGGGACAGGGGGAGGCTATGGCTACACCTTC. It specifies CASSQGTGGGYGYTF. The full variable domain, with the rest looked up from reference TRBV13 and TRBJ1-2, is AAGVIQSPRHLIKEKRETATLKCYPIPRHDTVYWYQQGPGQDPQFLISFYEKMQSDKGSIPDRFSAQQFSDYHSELNMSSLELGDSALYFCASSQGTGGGYGYTFGSGTRLTVV.

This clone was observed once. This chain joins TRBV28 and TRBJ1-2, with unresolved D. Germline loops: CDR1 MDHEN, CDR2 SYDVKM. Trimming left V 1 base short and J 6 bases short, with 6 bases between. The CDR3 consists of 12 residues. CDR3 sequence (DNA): TGTGCCAGCAGTTTATTAGCGAATGGCTACACCTTC. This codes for CASSLLANGYTF.

The CDR3 nucleotides read TGTGCCAGCAGTTTGAAGACAGGGGACGAGCAGTACTTC. Its protein is CASSLKTGDEQYF. The rearrangement joins TRBV27 to TRBJ2-7; the match to TRBD1 covers 8 bases. The CDR3 totals 13 residues. V dropped 3 bases and J dropped 5; count of bases not matched to a gene: 3. Germline V gene lookup returns CDR1 MNHEY and CDR2 SMNVEV (reference sequence).

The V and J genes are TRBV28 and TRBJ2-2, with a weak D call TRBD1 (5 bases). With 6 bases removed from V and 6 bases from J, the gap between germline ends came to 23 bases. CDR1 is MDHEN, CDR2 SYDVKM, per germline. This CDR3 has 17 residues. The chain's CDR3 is CASRVPQGFIYAGELFF. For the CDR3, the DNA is TGTGCCAGCAGGGTACCCCAGGGATTTATATATGCCGGGGAGCTGTTTTTT.

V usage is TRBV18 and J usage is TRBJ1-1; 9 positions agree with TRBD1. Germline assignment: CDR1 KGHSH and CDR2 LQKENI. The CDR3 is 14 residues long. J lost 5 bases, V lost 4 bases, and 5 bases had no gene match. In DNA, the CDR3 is TGTGCCAGCTCACAAGACAGGGGGATAACTGAAGCTTTCTTT. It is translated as CASSQDRGITEAFF.

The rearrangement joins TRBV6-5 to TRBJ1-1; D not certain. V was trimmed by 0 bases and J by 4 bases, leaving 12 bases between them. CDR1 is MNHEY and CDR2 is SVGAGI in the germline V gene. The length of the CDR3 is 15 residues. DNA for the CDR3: TGTGCCAGCAGTTACTCGAAAGGAGACGGCACTGAAGCTTTCTTT. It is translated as CASSYSKGDGTEAFF.

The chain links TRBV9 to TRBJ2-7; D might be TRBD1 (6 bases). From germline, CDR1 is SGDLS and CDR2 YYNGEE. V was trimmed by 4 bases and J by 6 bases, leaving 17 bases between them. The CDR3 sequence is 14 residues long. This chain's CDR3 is CASSPEVGGSEQYF. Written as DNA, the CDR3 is TGTGCCAGCAGCCCTGAGGTAGGGGGATCCGAGCAGTACTTC.

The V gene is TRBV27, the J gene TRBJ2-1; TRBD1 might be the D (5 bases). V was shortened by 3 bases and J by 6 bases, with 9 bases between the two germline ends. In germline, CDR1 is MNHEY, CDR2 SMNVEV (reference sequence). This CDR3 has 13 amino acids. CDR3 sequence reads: CASSLSRVNEQFF. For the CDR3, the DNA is TGTGCCAGCAGTTTGTCCAGGGTCAATGAGCAGTTCTTC.